Included here is one T cell receptor (beta chain) sequence, with context. This entry is derived from a study of blood T cell repertoires in COVID-19. The overall study: The origin of the acute and convalescent COVID-19 samples was the United States, Italy and Spain. T cells, B-cell-depleted T cells, or PBMCs supplied cDNA or gDNA.

Only in-frame clones appear in the TCRdb table, and some are missing; sequencing was by immunoSEQ multiplex PCR. The top ten hold around 4.8% of the sample, which has about 81,000 clones, almost 90% seen once. This receptor was obtained from a woman of 80 years or more with acute or convalescent COVID-19. Sequencing was performed on peripheral blood.

The CDR3 bases are TGCGCCAGCAGCTTGGCCGGGATCGTGGGTGAAAAACTGTTTTTT. This encodes CASSLAGIVGEKLFF. The chain employs TRBV5-1 and TRBJ1-4; D remains unclear. The CDR3 has 15 amino acids. The germline CDR1 and CDR2 sequences are SGHRS and YFSETQ. Trimming pared 0 bases from V and 7 bases from J, leaving 13 bases between.